This T cell receptor beta chain was sequenced for a study of cytomegalovirus exposure and HLA in healthy donors. This CDR3 contains 10 residues. V dropped 4 bases and J dropped 11 bases, with 8 bases sitting between them. The germline V gene encodes CDR1 SSHAT and CDR2 FNYEAQ (reference sequence). This PCR relied on a set of 60 Vbeta primers and 13 Jbeta primers. Sequencing was performed with immunoSEQ multiplex PCR; in TCRdb, only in-frame clones are kept and a portion is missing. The sample lists some 190,000 clones, 80% occurring once. The sequence came from a girl between 5 and 17 years old in good health and CMV-seropositive. Sequenced sample: PBMCs. V and J are TRBV7-7 and TRBJ2-5, with D perhaps matching TRBD2 (6 bases). The CDR3 region is CASSWREQYF. CDR3 DNA sequence: TGTGCCAGCAGCTGGAGGGAGCAGTACTTC.